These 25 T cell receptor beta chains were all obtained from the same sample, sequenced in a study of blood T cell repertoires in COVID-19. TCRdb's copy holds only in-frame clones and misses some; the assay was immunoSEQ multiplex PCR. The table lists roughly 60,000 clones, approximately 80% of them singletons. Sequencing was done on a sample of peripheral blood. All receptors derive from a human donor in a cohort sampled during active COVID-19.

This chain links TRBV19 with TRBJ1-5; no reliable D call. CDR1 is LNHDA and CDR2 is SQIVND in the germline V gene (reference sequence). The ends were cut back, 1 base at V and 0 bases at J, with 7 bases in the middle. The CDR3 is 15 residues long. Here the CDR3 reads CASSIARNSNQPQHF. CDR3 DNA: TGTGCCAGTAGTATAGCGCGCAATAGCAATCAGCCCCAGCATTTT. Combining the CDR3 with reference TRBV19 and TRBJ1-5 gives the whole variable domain DGGITQSPKYLFRKEGQNVTLSCEQNLNHDAMYWYRQDPGQGLRLIYYSQIVNDFQKGDIAEGYSVSREKKESFPLTVTSAQKNPTAFYLCASSIARNSNQPQHFGDGTRLSIL.

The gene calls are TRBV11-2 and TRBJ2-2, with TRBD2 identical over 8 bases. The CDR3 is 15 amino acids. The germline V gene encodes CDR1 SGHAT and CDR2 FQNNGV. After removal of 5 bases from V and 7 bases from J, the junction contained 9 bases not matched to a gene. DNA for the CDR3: TGTGCCAGCAGCGGCCAGAGCCGGGGGGGCGGGGAGCTGTTTTTT. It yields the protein CASSGQSRGGGELFF.

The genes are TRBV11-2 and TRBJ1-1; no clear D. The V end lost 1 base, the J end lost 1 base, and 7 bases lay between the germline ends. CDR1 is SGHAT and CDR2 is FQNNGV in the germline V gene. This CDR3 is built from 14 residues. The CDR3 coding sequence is TGTGCCAGCAGCTTAGCGACACCGAACACTGAAGCTTTCTTT. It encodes CASSLATPNTEAFF.

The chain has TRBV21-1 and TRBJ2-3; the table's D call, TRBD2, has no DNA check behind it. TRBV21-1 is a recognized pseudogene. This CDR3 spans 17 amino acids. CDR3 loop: CASFPGGLAGRTDTQYF. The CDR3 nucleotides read TGTGCCAGCTTCCCTGGCGGTTTAGCGGGTCGCACAGATACGCAGTATTTT.

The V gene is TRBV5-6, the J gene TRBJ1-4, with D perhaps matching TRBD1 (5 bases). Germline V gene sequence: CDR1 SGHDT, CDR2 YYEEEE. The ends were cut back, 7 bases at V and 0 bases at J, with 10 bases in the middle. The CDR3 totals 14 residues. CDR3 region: CASCRGATNEKLFF. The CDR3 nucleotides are TGTGCCAGCTGCCGGGGGGCAACTAATGAAAAACTGTTTTTT.

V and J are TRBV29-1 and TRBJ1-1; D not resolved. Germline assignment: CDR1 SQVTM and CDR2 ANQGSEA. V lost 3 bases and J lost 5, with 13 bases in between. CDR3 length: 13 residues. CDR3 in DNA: TGCAGCGTTGACCCCCTGGCGGGTACTGAAGCTTTCTTT. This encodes CSVDPLAGTEAFF.

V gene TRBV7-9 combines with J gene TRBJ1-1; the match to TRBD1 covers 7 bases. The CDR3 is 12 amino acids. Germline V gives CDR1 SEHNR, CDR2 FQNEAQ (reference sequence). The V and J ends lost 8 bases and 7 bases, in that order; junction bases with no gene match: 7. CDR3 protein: CASGDRDIEAFF. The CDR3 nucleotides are TGTGCCAGCGGCGACAGGGACATTGAAGCTTTCTTT.

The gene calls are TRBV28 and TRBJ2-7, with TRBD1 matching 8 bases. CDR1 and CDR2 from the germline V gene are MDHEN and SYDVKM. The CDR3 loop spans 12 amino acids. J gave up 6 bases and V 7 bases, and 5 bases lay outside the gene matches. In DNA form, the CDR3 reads TGTGCCAGCAACCCGACAGGGGTCGAGCAGTACTTC. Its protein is CASNPTGVEQYF.

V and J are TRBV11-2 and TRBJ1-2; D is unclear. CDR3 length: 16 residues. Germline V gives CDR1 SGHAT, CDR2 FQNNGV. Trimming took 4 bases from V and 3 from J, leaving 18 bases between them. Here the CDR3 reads CASSYPRREVDYGYTF. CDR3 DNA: TGTGCCAGCAGCTACCCCAGACGGGAGGTGGACTATGGCTACACCTTC.

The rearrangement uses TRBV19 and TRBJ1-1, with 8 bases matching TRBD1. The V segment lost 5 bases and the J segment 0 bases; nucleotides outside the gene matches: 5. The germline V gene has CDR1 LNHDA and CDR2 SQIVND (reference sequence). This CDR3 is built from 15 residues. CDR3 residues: CASSPRQGLNTEAFF. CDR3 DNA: TGTGCCAGTAGTCCGAGACAGGGGCTGAACACTGAAGCTTTCTTT.

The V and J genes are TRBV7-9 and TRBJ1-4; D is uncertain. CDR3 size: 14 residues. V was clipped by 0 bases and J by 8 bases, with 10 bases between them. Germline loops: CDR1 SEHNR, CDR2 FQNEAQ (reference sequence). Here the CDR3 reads CASSLAVPGEKLFF. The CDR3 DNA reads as TGTGCCAGCAGCTTAGCGGTCCCGGGGGAAAAACTGTTTTTT.

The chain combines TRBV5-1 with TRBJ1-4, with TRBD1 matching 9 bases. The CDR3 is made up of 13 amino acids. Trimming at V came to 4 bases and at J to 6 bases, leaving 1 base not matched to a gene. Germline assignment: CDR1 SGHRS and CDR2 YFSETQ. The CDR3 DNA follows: TGCGCCAGCAGCGGGACAGGGTATGAAAAACTGTTTTTT. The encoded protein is CASSGTGYEKLFF.

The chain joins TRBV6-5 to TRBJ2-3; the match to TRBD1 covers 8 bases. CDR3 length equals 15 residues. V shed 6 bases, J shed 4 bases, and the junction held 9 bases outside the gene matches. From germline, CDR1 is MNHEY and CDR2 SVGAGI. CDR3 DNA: TGTGCCAGCAGGACCACACCAGGGGGCGCAGATACGCAGTATTTT. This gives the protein CASRTTPGGADTQYF.

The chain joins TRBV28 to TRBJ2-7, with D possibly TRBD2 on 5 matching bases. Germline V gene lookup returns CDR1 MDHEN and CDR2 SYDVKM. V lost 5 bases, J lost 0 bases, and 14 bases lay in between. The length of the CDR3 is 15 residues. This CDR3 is CASSPFSDVSYEQYF. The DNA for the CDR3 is TGTGCCAGCAGTCCCTTTAGCGACGTCTCCTACGAGCAGTACTTC.

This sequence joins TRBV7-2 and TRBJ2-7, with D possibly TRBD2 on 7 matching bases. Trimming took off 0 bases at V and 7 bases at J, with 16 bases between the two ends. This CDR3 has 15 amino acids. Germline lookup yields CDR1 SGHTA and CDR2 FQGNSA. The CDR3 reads CASSLAARGPGEQYF. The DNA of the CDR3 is TGTGCCAGCAGCTTAGCCGCGCGGGGGCCGGGGGAGCAGTACTTC.

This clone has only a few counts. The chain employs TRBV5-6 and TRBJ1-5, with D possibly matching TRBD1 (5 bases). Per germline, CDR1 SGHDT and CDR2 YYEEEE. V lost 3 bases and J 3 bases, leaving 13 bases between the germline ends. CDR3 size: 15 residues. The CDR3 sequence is CASSSTSGPNQPQHF. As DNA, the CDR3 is TGTGCCAGCAGCTCTACCTCAGGGCCCAATCAGCCCCAGCATTTT.

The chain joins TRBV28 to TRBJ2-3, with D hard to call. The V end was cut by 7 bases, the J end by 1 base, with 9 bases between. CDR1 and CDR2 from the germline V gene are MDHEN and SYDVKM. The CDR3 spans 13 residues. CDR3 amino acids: CASISPGTDTQYF. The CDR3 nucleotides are TGTGCCAGCATCTCACCGGGCACAGATACGCAGTATTTT.

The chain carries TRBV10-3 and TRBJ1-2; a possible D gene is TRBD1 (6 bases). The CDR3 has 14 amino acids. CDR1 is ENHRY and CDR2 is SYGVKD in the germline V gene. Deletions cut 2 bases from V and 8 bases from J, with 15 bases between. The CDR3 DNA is TGTGCCATCAGTGAGACCCCAGGGGTGGGCGGCTACACCTTC. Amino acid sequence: CAISETPGVGGYTF.

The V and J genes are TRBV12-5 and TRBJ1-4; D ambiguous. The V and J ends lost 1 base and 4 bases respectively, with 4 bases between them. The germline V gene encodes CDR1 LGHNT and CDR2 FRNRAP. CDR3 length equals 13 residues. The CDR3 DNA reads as TGTGCTAGTGGTTTGGACAGTAATGAAAAACTGTTTTTT. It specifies CASGLDSNEKLFF.

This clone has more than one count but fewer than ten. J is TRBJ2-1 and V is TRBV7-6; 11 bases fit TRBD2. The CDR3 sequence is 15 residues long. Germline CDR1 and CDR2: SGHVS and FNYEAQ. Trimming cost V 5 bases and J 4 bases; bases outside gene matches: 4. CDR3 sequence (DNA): TGTGCCAGCAGCACCGGGACTAGCGGATACAATGAGCAGTTCTTC. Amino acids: CASSTGTSGYNEQFF.

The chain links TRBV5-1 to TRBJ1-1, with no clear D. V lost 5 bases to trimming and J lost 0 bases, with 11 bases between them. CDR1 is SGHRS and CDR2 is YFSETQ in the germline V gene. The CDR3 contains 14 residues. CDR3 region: CASRDQDLNTEAFF. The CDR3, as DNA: TGCGCCAGCAGAGATCAGGATTTGAACACTGAAGCTTTCTTT.

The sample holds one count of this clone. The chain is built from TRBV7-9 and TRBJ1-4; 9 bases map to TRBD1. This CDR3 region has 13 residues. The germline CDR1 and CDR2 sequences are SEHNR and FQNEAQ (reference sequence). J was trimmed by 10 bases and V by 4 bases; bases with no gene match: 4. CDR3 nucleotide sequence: TGTGCCAGCAGCTCGGGGACAGGGAGAAAACTGTTTTTT. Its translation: CASSSGTGRKLFF. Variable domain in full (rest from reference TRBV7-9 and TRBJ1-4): DTGVSQNPRHKITKRGQNVTFRCDPISEHNRLYWYRQTLGQGPEFLTYFQNEAQLEKSRLLSDRFSAERPKGSFSTLEIQRTEQGDSAMYLCASSSGTGRKLFFGSGTQLSVL.

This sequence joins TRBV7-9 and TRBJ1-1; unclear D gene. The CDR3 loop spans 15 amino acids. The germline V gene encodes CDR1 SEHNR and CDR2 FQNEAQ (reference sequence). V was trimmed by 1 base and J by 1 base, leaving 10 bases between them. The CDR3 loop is CASSLGGLGNTEAFF. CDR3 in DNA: TGTGCCAGCAGCTTAGGAGGATTGGGGAACACTGAAGCTTTCTTT.

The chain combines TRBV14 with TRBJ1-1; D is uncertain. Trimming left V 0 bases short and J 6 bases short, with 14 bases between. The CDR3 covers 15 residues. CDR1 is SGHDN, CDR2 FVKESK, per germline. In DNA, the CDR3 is TGTGCCAGCAGCCAAGACTGGAGGCTCTCCGCTGAAGCTTTCTTT. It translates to CASSQDWRLSAEAFF.

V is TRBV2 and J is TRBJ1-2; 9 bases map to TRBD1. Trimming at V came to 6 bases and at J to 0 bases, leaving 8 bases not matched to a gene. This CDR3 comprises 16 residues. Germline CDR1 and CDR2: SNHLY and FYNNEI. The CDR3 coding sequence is TGTGCCAGCAGAAACACAGGGGGCAATCCTAACTATGGCTACACCTTC. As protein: CASRNTGGNPNYGYTF.